Listed here are 9 T cell receptor beta chains from one sample, sequenced in a study of T cell repertoires in cytomegalovirus infection. TCRdb used MiXCR to reprocess the reads, holding one entry per CDR3 protein. The sample carries some 680,000 distinct CDR3 sequences, about a third recorded once. Sequencing input: PBMCs. Receptors were obtained from a human donor in good health (CMV status not recorded). Some clones in this sample may be carry-over from other donors' samples.

CDR3 sequence (DNA): TGTGCCAGCGTACTCGTCGAAGGGCATACGCAGTATTTT. Protein product: CASVLVEGHTQYF. The chain employs TRBV12-3 or TRBV12-4 and TRBJ2-3; D is undetermined. The CDR3 has 13 residues. V lost 8 bases and J 7 bases, leaving 16 bases between the germline ends.

This chain connects TRBV10-3 to TRBJ1-5; TRBD1 is a possible D gene (5 bases). The CDR3 is 16 amino acids. Germline loops: CDR1 ENHRY, CDR2 SYGVKD. Deletions cut 0 bases from V and 4 bases from J, with 13 bases between. CDR3 DNA: TGTGCCATCAGTGAGTCGGGGACCGGGGGAAATCAGCCCCAGCATTTT. It encodes CAISESGTGGNQPQHF.

This clonotype was recorded only once. The DNA of the CDR3 is TGTGCCAGCTCACGAACTTCCAGCGTGGGTGAAAAACTGTTTTTT. This gives the protein CASSRTSSVGEKLFF. The genes are TRBV18 and TRBJ1-4; the D is unclear. The CDR3 runs to 15 residues. The V end was cut by 4 bases, the J end by 7 bases, with 16 bases between. CDR1 and CDR2 from the germline V gene are KGHSH and LQKENI.

The chain joins TRBV12-3 or TRBV12-4 to TRBJ1-4; TRBD1 aligns across 7 bases. The CDR3 covers 15 residues. J was trimmed by 8 bases and V by 6 bases; bases with no gene match: 12. The CDR3 DNA sequence: TGTGCCAGCAGATCCGACAGGGAAAGTAAGGAAAAACTGTTTTTT. It encodes CASRSDRESKEKLFF.

There are a few counts of this clonotype. The chain recombines TRBV7-2 with TRBJ2-5; 13 nucleotides align to TRBD2. V trimming: 5 bases; J trimming: 4 bases; junction bases outside the gene matches: 4. Germline loops: CDR1 SGHTA, CDR2 FQGNSA. This CDR3 has 15 residues. In DNA form, the CDR3 reads TGTGCCAGCAGCCCGACTAGCGGGAGGTTAGAGACCCAGTACTTC. It translates to CASSPTSGRLETQYF.

Turning to this clonotype: A read error is possible here, since a much larger clone lies one base away. The CDR3 does not close with the conserved phenylalanine or tryptophan, likely indicating a read error. The gene calls are TRBV6-5 and TRBJ2-7, with TRBD1 matching 10 bases. V lost 6 bases to trimming and J lost 1 base; unmatched junction nucleotides: 6. The CDR3 length is 15 residues. Germline loops: CDR1 MNHEY, CDR2 SVGAGI. CDR3 protein: CASRRGQGGSYEQYL. The CDR3 region has the DNA TGTGCCAGCAGAAGAGGACAGGGGGGATCCTACGAGCAGTACTTA.

This clonotype was counted a few times. CDR3 sequence reads: CASSLQGSREQFF. The CDR3 DNA reads TGTGCCAGCAGTCTTCAGGGGAGTAGGGAGCAGTTCTTC. This sequence joins TRBV6-1 and TRBJ2-1, with a weak D call TRBD1 (6 bases). The V and J ends lost 5 bases and 10 bases respectively, with 15 bases between them. This CDR3 is built from 13 residues. CDR1 MNHNS and CDR2 SASEGT come from the germline V gene.

CDR3 residues: CASSRTGINEKLFF. CDR3 in DNA: TGTGCCAGCAGCAGGACAGGGATCAATGAAAAACTGTTTTTT. The chain couples TRBV11-2 to TRBJ1-4; 8 bases match TRBD1. CDR3 length equals 14 residues. J was trimmed by 5 bases and V by 5 bases; bases with no gene match: 4. Germline V CDR1 and CDR2: SGHAT, FQNNGV.

This clonotype was seen repeatedly, ten times or more. J is TRBJ2-7 and V is TRBV7-9, with TRBD1 matching over 7 bases. V trimming: 5 bases; J trimming: 3 bases; junction bases outside the gene matches: 7. From germline, CDR1 is SEHNR and CDR2 FQNEAQ (reference sequence). CDR3 length: 14 amino acids. The CDR3 protein is CASSINRDSYEQYF. In DNA form, the CDR3 reads TGTGCCAGCAGCATTAACCGGGACAGCTACGAGCAGTACTTC.